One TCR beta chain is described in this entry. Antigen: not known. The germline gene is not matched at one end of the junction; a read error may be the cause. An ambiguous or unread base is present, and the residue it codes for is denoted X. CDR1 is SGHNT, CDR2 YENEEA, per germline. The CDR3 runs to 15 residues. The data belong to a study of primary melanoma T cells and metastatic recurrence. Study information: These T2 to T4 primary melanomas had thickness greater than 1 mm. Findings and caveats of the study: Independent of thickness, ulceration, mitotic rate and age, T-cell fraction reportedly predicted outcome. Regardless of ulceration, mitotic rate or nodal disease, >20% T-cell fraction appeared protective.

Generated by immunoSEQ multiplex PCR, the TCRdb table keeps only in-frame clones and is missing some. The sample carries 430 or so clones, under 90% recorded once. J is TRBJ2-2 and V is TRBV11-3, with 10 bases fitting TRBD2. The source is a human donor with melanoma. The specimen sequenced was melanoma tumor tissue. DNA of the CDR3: TGTGCCAGCAGACGACTAGCGGGTACCACCGGRGAGCTGTTTTTT. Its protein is CASRRLAGTTXELFF. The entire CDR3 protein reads CASRRLAGTTGELFF.